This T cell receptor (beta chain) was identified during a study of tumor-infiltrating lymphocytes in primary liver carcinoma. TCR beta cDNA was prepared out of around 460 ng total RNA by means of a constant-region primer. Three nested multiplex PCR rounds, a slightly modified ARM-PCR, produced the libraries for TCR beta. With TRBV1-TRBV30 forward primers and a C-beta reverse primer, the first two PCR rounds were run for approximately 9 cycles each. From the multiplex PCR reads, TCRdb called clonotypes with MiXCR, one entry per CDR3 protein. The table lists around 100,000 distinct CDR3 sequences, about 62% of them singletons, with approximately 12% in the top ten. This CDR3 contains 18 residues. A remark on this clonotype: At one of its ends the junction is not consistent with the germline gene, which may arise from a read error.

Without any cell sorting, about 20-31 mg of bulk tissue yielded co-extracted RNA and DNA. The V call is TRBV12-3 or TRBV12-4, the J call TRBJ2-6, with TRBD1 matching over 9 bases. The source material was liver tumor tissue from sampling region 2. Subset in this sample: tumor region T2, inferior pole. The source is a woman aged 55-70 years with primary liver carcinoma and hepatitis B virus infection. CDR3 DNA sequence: TGTGCCAGCTGTTTACTCCCGGGACAGGGAGCAGGGGCCAACGTCCTGACTTTC. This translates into CASCLLPGQGAGANVLTF.